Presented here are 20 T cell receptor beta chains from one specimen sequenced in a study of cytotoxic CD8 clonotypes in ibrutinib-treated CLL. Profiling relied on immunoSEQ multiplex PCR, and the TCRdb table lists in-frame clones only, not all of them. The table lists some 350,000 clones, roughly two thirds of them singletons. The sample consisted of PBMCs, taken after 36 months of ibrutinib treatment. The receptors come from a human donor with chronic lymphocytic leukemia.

DNA of the CDR3: TGTGCCAGCAGCTTAGACGCGTACGAGCAGTACTTC. It yields the protein CASSLDAYEQYF. The chain employs TRBV13 and TRBJ2-7; D unresolved. V was shortened by 1 base and J by 4 bases, with 5 bases between the two germline ends. The CDR3 covers 12 residues. Per germline, CDR1 PRHDT and CDR2 FYEKMQ (reference sequence).

CDR3 nucleotide sequence: TGTGCCAGCAGCTTATCTTCTGTCGGATCCTATGGCTACACCTTC. Translated: CASSLSSVGSYGYTF. V is TRBV7-6 and J is TRBJ1-2; no definite D call. Germline V gene data show CDR1 as SGHVS and CDR2 as FNYEAQ. Trimming removed 2 bases at V and 4 bases at J, with 14 bases between. The CDR3 sequence is 15 residues long.

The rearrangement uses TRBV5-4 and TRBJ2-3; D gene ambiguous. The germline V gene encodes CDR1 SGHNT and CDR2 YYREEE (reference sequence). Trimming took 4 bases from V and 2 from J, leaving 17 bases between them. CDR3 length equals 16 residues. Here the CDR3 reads CASSTKRGQDTDTQYF. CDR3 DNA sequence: TGTGCCAGCAGCACAAAGCGCGGTCAGGACACAGATACGCAGTATTTT.

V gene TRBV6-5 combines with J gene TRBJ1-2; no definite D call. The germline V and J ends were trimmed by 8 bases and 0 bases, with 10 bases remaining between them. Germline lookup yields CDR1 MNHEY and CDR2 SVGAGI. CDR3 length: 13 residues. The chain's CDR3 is CASGRPSNYGYTF. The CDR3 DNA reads TGTGCCAGCGGCAGGCCCTCTAACTATGGCTACACCTTC.

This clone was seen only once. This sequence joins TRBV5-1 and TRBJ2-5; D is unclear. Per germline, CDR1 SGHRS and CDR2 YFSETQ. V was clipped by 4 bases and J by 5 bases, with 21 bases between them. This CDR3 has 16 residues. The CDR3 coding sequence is TGCGCCAGCAGCCCCCCCCACGGGTCGCAAGGGGAGACCCAGTACTTC. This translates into CASSPPHGSQGETQYF.

The CDR3 coding sequence is TGCGCCAGCACCGGACCAGGCGACAATGGCTACGAGCAGTACTTC. It specifies CASTGPGDNGYEQYF. The gene calls are TRBV5-1 and TRBJ2-7; D gene ambiguous. There are 15 residues in the CDR3. Germline CDR1 is SGHRS and CDR2 is YFSETQ. V dropped 6 bases and J dropped 3 bases, with 19 bases sitting between them.

CDR3 in amino acids: CASSFTGIGEQYF. The CDR3 DNA is TGTGCCAGCAGTTTTACAGGGATCGGCGAGCAGTACTTC. The chain employs TRBV27 and TRBJ2-7, with a tentative D call TRBD1 (6 bases). CDR1 is MNHEY and CDR2 is SMNVEV in the germline V gene (reference sequence). V lost 3 bases to trimming and J lost 6 bases, with 12 bases between them. This CDR3 is built from 13 residues.

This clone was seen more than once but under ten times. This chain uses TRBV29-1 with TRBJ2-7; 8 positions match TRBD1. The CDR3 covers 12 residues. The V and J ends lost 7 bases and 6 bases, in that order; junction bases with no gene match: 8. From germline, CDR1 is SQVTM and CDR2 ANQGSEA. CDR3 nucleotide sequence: TGCAGCGCCCAAGGGGACAGGTTCGAGCAGTACTTC. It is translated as CSAQGDRFEQYF.

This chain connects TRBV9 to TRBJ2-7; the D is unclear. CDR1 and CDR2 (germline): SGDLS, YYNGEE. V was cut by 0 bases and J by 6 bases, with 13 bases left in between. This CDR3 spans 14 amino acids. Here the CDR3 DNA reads TGTGCCAGCAGCGTAGGAAAGGGTCCCATCGAGCAGTACTTC. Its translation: CASSVGKGPIEQYF.

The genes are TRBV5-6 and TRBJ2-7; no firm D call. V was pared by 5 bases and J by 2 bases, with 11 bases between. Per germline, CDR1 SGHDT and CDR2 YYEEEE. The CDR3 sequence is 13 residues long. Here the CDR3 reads CASRALSTYEQYF. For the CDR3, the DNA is TGTGCCAGCAGGGCCCTTAGCACCTACGAGCAGTACTTC. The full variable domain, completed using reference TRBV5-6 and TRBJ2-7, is DAGVTQSPTHLIKTRGQQVTLRCSPKSGHDTVSWYQQALGQGPQFIFQYYEEEERQRGNFPDRFSGHQFPNYSSELNVNALLLGDSALYLCASRALSTYEQYFGPGTRLTVT.

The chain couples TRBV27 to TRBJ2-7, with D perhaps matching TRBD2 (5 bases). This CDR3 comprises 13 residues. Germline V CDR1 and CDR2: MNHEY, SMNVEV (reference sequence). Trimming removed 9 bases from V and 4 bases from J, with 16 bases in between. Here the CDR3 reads CASAPGVVYEQYF. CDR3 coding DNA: TGTGCCAGTGCGCCCGGGGTAGTGTACGAGCAGTACTTC.

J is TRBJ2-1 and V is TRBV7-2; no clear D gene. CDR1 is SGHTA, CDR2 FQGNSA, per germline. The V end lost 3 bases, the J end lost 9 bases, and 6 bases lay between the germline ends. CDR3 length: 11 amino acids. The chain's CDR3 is CASSFRREQFF. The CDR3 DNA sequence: TGTGCCAGCAGCTTTCGGCGTGAGCAGTTCTTC.

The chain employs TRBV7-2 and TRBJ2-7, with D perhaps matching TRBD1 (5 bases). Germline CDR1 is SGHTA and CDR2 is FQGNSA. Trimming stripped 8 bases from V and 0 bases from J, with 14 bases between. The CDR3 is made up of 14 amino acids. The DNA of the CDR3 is TGTGCCAGCCTAAAATGGGGCCCCTCCTACGAGCAGTACTTC. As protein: CASLKWGPSYEQYF.

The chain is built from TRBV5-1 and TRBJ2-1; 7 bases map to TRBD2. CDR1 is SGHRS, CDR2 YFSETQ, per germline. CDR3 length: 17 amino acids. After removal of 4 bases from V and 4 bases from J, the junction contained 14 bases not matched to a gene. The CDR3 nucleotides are TGCGCCAGCAGCCTACAATCCCCTACAGCGGGGTACAATGAGCAGTTCTTC. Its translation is CASSLQSPTAGYNEQFF.

CDR3 loop: CSARTGGGYTF. CDR3 DNA: TGCAGTGCTAGGACGGGGGGTGGCTACACCTTC. The V gene is TRBV20-1, the J gene TRBJ1-2; tentative D call: TRBD1 (5 bases). The CDR3 runs 11 residues. V was pared by 3 bases and J by 7 bases, with 9 bases between. The V gene's germline CDR1 is DFQATT and CDR2 SNEGSKA (reference sequence).

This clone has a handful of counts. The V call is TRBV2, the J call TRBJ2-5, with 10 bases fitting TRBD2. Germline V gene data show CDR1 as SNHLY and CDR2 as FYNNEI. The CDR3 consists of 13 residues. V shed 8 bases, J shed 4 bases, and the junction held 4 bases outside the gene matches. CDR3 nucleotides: TGTGCCAGCGCGAAGCGGGAGGGAGAGACCCAGTACTTC. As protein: CASAKREGETQYF.

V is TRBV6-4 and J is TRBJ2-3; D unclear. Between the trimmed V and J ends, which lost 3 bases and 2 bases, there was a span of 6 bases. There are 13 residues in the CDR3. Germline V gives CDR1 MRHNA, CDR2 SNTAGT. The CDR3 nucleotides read TGTGCCAGCAGTGAGGCGGACACAGATACGCAGTATTTT. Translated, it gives CASSEADTDTQYF.

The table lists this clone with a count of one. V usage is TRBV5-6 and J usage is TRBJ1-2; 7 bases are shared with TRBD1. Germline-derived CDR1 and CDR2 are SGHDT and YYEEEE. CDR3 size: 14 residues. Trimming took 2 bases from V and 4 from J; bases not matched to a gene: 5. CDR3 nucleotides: TGTGCCAGCAGCTTCGGGGACAGCATCTATGGCTACACCTTC. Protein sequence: CASSFGDSIYGYTF.

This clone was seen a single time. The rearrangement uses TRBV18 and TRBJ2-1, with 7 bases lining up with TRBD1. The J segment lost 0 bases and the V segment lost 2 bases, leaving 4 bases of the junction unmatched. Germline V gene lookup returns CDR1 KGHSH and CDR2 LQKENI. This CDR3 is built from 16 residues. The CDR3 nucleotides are TGTGCCAGCTCACCAAGACAGGGCGTCTCCTACAATGAGCAGTTCTTC. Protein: CASSPRQGVSYNEQFF.

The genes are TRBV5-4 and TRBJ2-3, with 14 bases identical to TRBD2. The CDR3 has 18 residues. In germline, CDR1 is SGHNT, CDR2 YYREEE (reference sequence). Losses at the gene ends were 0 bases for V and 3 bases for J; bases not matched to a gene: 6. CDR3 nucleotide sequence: TGTGCCAGCAGCTTGGCTGGGACTAGCGGGAGCCGGACAGATACGCAGTATTTT. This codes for CASSLAGTSGSRTDTQYF.